This T cell receptor (beta chain) was captured by sequencing in a study of T cells after yellow fever vaccination. TCRdb re-called the 5' RACE reads through MiXCR, storing one row per CDR3 protein. Of around 120,000 distinct CDR3 sequences in the sample, 5.5% to 8% were seen once. Many counts were recorded for this clonotype. CDR1 MRHNA and CDR2 SNTAGT come from the germline V gene. Trimming took 8 bases from V and 4 from J; bases not matched to a gene: 7. The length of the CDR3 is 15 residues. The starting material was CD4+ T cells sorted from PBMCs, obtained approximately 40 days after the first yellow fever vaccination. This chain uses TRBV6-4 with TRBJ2-1, with TRBD2 matching over 11 bases. The TCR originated in a young man who received the YFV17D yellow fever vaccine. This CDR3 reads CASVIAGGNYNEQFF. The CDR3 DNA follows: TGTGCCAGCGTAATAGCGGGGGGGAATTACAATGAGCAGTTCTTC.